Below are 28 T cell receptor beta chains sequenced from a single sample in a study of cytomegalovirus exposure and HLA in healthy donors. PCR involved 60 Vbeta and 13 Jbeta primers. TCRdb keeps only in-frame clones here, not all; method: immunoSEQ multiplex PCR. The sample has roughly 93,000 clones; under 80% are singletons. Material for sequencing was PBMCs. These receptors were collected from a male donor in good health and CMV-seronegative.

This chain uses TRBV19 with TRBJ1-1; perhaps TRBD1 as D (6 bases). Germline lookup yields CDR1 LNHDA and CDR2 SQIVND (reference sequence). V was shortened by 9 bases and J by 2 bases, with 13 bases between the two germline ends. This CDR3 has 13 amino acids. CDR3 sequence (DNA): TGTGCCAGCAGAAAACAGGGAAACACTGAAGCTTTCTTT. Amino acids: CASRKQGNTEAFF.

V and J are TRBV27 and TRBJ2-5; D is unresolved. The J call is in doubt because the DNA end fits TRBJ2-7 better. Germline CDR1 reads MNHEY; CDR2 reads SMNVEV (reference sequence). The CDR3 length is 17 residues. DNA for the CDR3: TGTGCCAGCAGTTTGACCACCCGACAAGCCAGCTCCTACGAGCAGTACTTC. It is translated as CASSLTTRQASSYEQYF.

This clone was seen only a few times. The genes are TRBV5-1 and TRBJ2-3, with 8 bases lining up with TRBD2. The CDR3 extends over 15 amino acids. Losses at the gene ends were 0 bases for V and 4 bases for J; bases not matched to a gene: 4. Germline CDR1 reads SGHRS; CDR2 reads YFSETQ. CDR3 nucleotides: TGCGCCAGCAGCTTGGCCCCGGGAGGGGCAGATACGCAGTATTTT. Its translation is CASSLAPGGADTQYF.

The V gene is TRBV7-7, the J gene TRBJ1-4; TRBD1 matches 7 bases. The CDR3 spans 16 residues. V shed 5 bases and J 3 bases; nucleotides not matched to a gene: 9. CDR1 and CDR2 (germline): SSHAT, FNYEAQ (reference sequence). DNA for the CDR3: TGTGCCAGCAGCGCTGGCCGACAGGGCCCTAATGAAAAACTGTTTTTT. This codes for CASSAGRQGPNEKLFF.

This chain connects TRBV9 to TRBJ2-7, with D tentatively TRBD2 (5 bases). V gave up 0 bases and J gave up 6 bases, with 10 bases separating them. The CDR3 is 13 amino acids. In germline, CDR1 is SGDLS, CDR2 YYNGEE. CDR3 protein: CASSVGYRGEQYF. CDR3 nucleotides: TGTGCCAGCAGCGTAGGGTATCGGGGCGAGCAGTACTTC. Filled out from reference TRBV9 and TRBJ2-7, the complete variable domain reads DSGVTQTPKHLITATGQRVTLRCSPRSGDLSVYWYQQSLDQGLQFLIQYYNGEERAKGNILERFSAQQFPDLHSELNLSSLELGDSALYFCASSVGYRGEQYFGPGTRLTVT.

The chain carries TRBV27 and TRBJ2-7, with 10 nucleotides matching TRBD2. Germline loops: CDR1 MNHEY, CDR2 SMNVEV (reference sequence). CDR3 length: 15 residues. The trim removed 6 bases at V and 3 bases at J, leaving 8 bases unmatched. The CDR3 loop is CASSERAGGRYEQYF. In DNA form, the CDR3 reads TGTGCCAGCAGCGAGAGAGCGGGAGGGCGCTACGAGCAGTACTTC.

Comment on this clone: A junction boundary mismatches the germline segment, possibly from a read error. The rearrangement uses TRBV7-7 and TRBJ2-1, with 7 bases matching TRBD2. Germline lookup yields CDR1 SSHAT and CDR2 FNYEAQ (reference sequence). The CDR3 spans 17 residues. The CDR3 DNA is TGTGCTAGCAGCCGAACTAGCGCCCCAAGCTCCTACAATGAGCAGTTCTTC. As protein: CASSRTSAPSSYNEQFF.

The V gene is TRBV30, the J gene TRBJ2-7; no firm D call. CDR3 length equals 11 residues. Trimming shortened V by 5 bases and J by 1 base, and 6 bases separated the two germline ends. Germline V CDR1 and CDR2: GTSNPN, SVGIG (reference sequence). The CDR3 protein is CAWGRSYEQYF. DNA for the CDR3: TGTGCCTGGGGCAGATCCTACGAGCAGTACTTC.

The J gene is TRBJ1-1, the V gene TRBV11-3; a possible D gene is TRBD1 (5 bases). The CDR3 spans 13 residues. Germline V lookup: CDR1 SGHNT, CDR2 YENEEA. Trimming cost V 3 bases and J 0 bases, with 5 bases left between them. CDR3 in DNA: TGTGCCAGCAGCTTGACAGTGAACACTGAAGCTTTCTTT. Translation gives CASSLTVNTEAFF.

V and J are TRBV4-2 and TRBJ2-2; D remains unclear. This CDR3 is 16 amino acids long. Germline CDR1 and CDR2: LGHNA and YNFKEQ. V was shortened by 0 bases and J by 1 base, with 9 bases between the two germline ends. The CDR3 is CASSQDGQENTGELFF. The CDR3 DNA sequence: TGTGCCAGCAGCCAAGATGGCCAGGAGAACACCGGGGAGCTGTTTTTT.

This clone was counted a few times. The V call is TRBV7-2, the J call TRBJ1-2; possible D gene TRBD1, 5 bases. From germline, CDR1 is SGHTA and CDR2 FQGNSA. V was shortened by 1 base and J by 1 base, with 16 bases between the two germline ends. This CDR3 has 17 residues. CDR3 amino acids: CASSLEGVGRRNYGYTF. The CDR3 coding sequence is TGTGCCAGCAGCTTAGAAGGGGTAGGGCGCCGTAACTATGGCTACACCTTC.

This clone showed up just a few times. V is TRBV7-3 and J is TRBJ2-2; no reliable D call. The CDR3 runs to 15 residues. The V and J ends lost 5 bases and 7 bases respectively, with 17 bases between them. The germline V gene has CDR1 SGHTA and CDR2 FQGTGA. The CDR3 DNA reads as TGTGCCAGCAGCCCTCGCGCCCGTTCCAACGGGGAGCTGTTTTTT. Its translation: CASSPRARSNGELFF.

This chain links TRBV30 with TRBJ1-4; D is ambiguous. CDR1 and CDR2 from the germline V gene are GTSNPN and SVGIG (reference sequence). Trimming pared 2 bases from V and 3 bases from J, leaving 10 bases between. The CDR3 is 14 amino acids. The CDR3 sequence is CAWSLVSANEKLFF. The CDR3 nucleotides read TGTGCCTGGAGTTTGGTTTCAGCTAATGAAAAACTGTTTTTT.

The V and J genes are TRBV20-1 and TRBJ2-1; D gene ambiguous. CDR3 length: 11 amino acids. Germline-derived CDR1 and CDR2 are DFQATT and SNEGSKA (reference sequence). V was clipped by 0 bases and J by 10 bases, with 7 bases between them. Here the CDR3 DNA reads TGCAGTGCTAGAGATTCTAGGGAGCAGTTCTTC. Its protein product is CSARDSREQFF.

This chain uses TRBV27 with TRBJ2-5; D perhaps matches TRBD2 (6 bases). The DNA end is a closer match to TRBJ2-7, so the J assignment may be wrong. Germline V CDR1 and CDR2: MNHEY, SMNVEV (reference sequence). CDR3 length: 13 amino acids. CDR3 nucleotide sequence: TGTGCCAGCAGTTCGGGGGTAAACTACGAGCAGTACTTC. This codes for CASSSGVNYEQYF.

The V gene is TRBV5-1, the J gene TRBJ2-7; TRBD1 is a possible D gene (6 bases). This CDR3 spans 14 amino acids. Germline CDR1 and CDR2: SGHRS and YFSETQ. Trimming stripped 1 base from V and 3 bases from J, with 11 bases between. The CDR3, as DNA: TGCGCCAGCAGCTTGATTGGGACAAGCTACGAGCAGTACTTC. It encodes CASSLIGTSYEQYF.

In the case of this clone: The junction departs from germline at one end; a sequencing error may be responsible. This chain connects TRBV4-2 to TRBJ2-7, with D maybe TRBD1 (6 bases). Per the germline V gene, CDR1 is LGHNA and CDR2 is YNFKEQ. The CDR3 is made up of 16 amino acids. The CDR3 spells CASSLGRAGAAYGQYF. The CDR3 DNA reads as TGTGCCAGCAGCCTAGGGCGGGCAGGGGCCGCCTACGGGCAGTACTTC.

CDR3 sequence: CASTPGGTGYGYTF. The CDR3 DNA follows: TGTGCCAGCACCCCAGGGGGGACAGGGTATGGCTACACCTTC. The V and J genes are TRBV2 and TRBJ1-2; 9 bases line up with TRBD1. The germline V gene has CDR1 SNHLY and CDR2 FYNNEI. V dropped 7 bases and J dropped 5; count of bases not matched to a gene: 8. The CDR3 loop spans 14 amino acids.

The chain couples TRBV29-1 to TRBJ2-1; possibly TRBD2 for D (6 bases). The CDR3 spans 14 residues. In germline, CDR1 is SQVTM, CDR2 ANQGSEA. V was pared by 1 base and J by 7 bases, with 14 bases between. CDR3 DNA sequence: TGCAGCGTTGAAGTAACGGGGGTTGGGAATGAGCAGTTCTTC. This codes for CSVEVTGVGNEQFF.

V usage is TRBV6-5 and J usage is TRBJ1-4, with 9 bases identical to TRBD1. The CDR3 contains 15 residues. V lost 5 bases, J lost 5 bases, and 6 bases stayed unmatched. Per germline, CDR1 MNHEY and CDR2 SVGAGI. In DNA, the CDR3 is TGTGCCAGCAGTGGCCCCGGGACAGGGAATGAAAAACTGTTTTTT. It yields the protein CASSGPGTGNEKLFF.

The chain recombines TRBV29-1 with TRBJ2-3; 8 bases are a match to TRBD2. The CDR3 sequence is 16 residues long. The V gene end was trimmed by 3 bases and the J gene end by 0 bases; junction bases not matched to a gene: 8. Germline assignment: CDR1 SQVTM and CDR2 ANQGSEA. The DNA for the CDR3 is TGCAGCGTTGAGGGCGGGGCTAGCGGGAGCACAGATACGCAGTATTTT. Amino acid sequence: CSVEGGASGSTDTQYF.

This chain links TRBV19 with TRBJ1-5; 9 nucleotides align to TRBD1. The CDR3 runs to 15 residues. Germline CDR1 LNHDA, CDR2 SQIVND (reference sequence). With 1 base clipped from V and 6 bases from J, the junction kept 4 bases outside the gene matches. This CDR3 is CASSIGTGGGQPQHF. The CDR3 DNA sequence: TGTGCCAGTAGTATAGGAACAGGGGGCGGTCAGCCCCAGCATTTT.

V usage is TRBV6-6 and J usage is TRBJ1-1; a possible D gene is TRBD1 (6 bases). Per germline, CDR1 MNHNY and CDR2 SVGAGI (reference sequence). V lost 4 bases, J lost 4 bases, and 13 bases lay in between. The CDR3 sequence is 14 residues long. The DNA for the CDR3 is TGTGCCAGCAGTTCCCCACCGGACAGCACTGAAGCTTTCTTT. This gives the protein CASSSPPDSTEAFF.

The table lists this clone with a few counts. The V and J genes are TRBV6-5 and TRBJ2-7; 13 positions match TRBD2. CDR3 length equals 15 residues. Germline assignment: CDR1 MNHEY and CDR2 SVGAGI. J lost 5 bases, V lost 8 bases, and 9 bases had no gene match. The CDR3 reads CASGLAGVPRDEQYF. The CDR3 region has the DNA TGTGCCAGCGGACTAGCGGGAGTACCCCGGGACGAGCAGTACTTC.

This clone appeared many times. V is TRBV6-5 and J is TRBJ1-2, with a weak D call TRBD1 (5 bases). Germline-derived CDR1 and CDR2 are MNHEY and SVGAGI. This CDR3 spans 14 amino acids. Trimming shortened V by 6 bases and J by 9 bases, and 20 bases separated the two germline ends. CDR3 nucleotide sequence: TGTGCCAGCAGCAGCACAGGCACAGGCGGCCGCTACACCTTC. It specifies CASSSTGTGGRYTF.

The chain employs TRBV2 and TRBJ1-1; D is possibly TRBD1 (6 bases). This CDR3 has 12 residues. The V gene lost 2 bases and the J gene lost 11 bases, with 12 bases spanning the gap. The germline V gene encodes CDR1 SNHLY and CDR2 FYNNEI. The CDR3 nucleotides are TGTGCCAGCAGTGAAATAGGGGGTTTGGCTTTCTTT. Protein: CASSEIGGLAFF.

This clone occurred a few times. The chain is built from TRBV4-3 and TRBJ2-7; 9 positions match TRBD2. The CDR3 loop spans 15 amino acids. Trimming cost V 0 bases and J 3 bases; bases outside gene matches: 3. The V gene's germline CDR1 is LGHNA and CDR2 YSLEER. The DNA for the CDR3 is TGCGCCAGCAGCCAAGATCAGCGGGAGGTCTACGAGCAGTACTTC. It specifies CASSQDQREVYEQYF.

The chain couples TRBV5-1 to TRBJ2-7; 11 bases agree with TRBD2. This CDR3 has 16 residues. In germline, CDR1 is SGHRS, CDR2 YFSETQ. Unmatched junction bases numbered 7, after V lost 5 bases and J lost 0 bases. The CDR3 region is CASSYLGLAVSYEQYF. CDR3 coding DNA: TGCGCCAGCAGTTACCTGGGACTAGCGGTCTCCTACGAGCAGTACTTC.